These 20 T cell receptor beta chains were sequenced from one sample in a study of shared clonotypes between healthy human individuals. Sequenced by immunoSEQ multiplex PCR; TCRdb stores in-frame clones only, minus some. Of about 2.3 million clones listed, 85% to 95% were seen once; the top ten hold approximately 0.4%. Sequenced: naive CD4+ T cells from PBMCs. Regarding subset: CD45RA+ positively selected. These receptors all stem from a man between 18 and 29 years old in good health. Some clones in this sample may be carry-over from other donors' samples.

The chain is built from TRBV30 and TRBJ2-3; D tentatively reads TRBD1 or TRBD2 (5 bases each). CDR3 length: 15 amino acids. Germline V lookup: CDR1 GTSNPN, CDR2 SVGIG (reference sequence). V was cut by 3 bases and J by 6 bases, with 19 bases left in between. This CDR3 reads CAWSPALLGTDTQYF. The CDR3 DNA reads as TGTGCCTGGAGCCCCGCCCTTCTGGGGACGGATACGCAGTATTTT.

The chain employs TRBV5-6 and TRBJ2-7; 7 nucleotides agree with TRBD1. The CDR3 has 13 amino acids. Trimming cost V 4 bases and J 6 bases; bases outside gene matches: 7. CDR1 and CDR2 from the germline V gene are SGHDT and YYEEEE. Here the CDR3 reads CASSKTGTLEQYF. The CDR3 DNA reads TGTGCCAGCAGCAAGACAGGGACCCTCGAGCAGTACTTC. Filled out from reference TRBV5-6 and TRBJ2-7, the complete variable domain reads DAGVTQSPTHLIKTRGQQVTLRCSPKSGHDTVSWYQQALGQGPQFIFQYYEEEERQRGNFPDRFSGHQFPNYSSELNVNALLLGDSALYLCASSKTGTLEQYFGPGTRLTVT.

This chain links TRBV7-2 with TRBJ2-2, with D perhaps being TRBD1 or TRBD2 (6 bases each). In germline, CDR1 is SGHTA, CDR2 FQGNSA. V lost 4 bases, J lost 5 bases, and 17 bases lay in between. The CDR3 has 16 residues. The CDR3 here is CASSSQGPGRTGELFF. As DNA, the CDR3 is TGTGCCAGCAGCTCCCAGGGGCCGGGGAGGACCGGGGAGCTGTTTTTT.

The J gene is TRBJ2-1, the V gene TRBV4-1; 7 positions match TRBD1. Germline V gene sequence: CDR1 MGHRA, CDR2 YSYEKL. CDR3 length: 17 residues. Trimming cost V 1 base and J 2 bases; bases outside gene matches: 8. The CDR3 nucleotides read TGCGCCAGCAGCCAAGTTGAAAGACAGGGCCCCTACAATGAGCAGTTCTTC. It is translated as CASSQVERQGPYNEQFF.

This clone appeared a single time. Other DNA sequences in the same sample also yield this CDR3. Here the CDR3 DNA reads TGTGCCAGCAGCCTCGACAGGGTTCAGCCCCAGCATTTT. It yields the protein CASSLDRVQPQHF. The V call is TRBV7-2, the J call TRBJ1-5; 7 bases align to TRBD1. This CDR3 has 13 residues. Germline values: CDR1 SGHTA, CDR2 FQGNSA. V dropped 5 bases and J dropped 6; count of bases not matched to a gene: 4.

CDR3 coding DNA: TGTGCCAGCAGCCAAGATTTTAATCAGCCCCAGCATTTT. Amino acid sequence: CASSQDFNQPQHF. This sequence joins TRBV4-2 and TRBJ1-5; the D is unclear. Germline loops: CDR1 LGHNA, CDR2 YNFKEQ. The CDR3 totals 13 residues. V was trimmed by 0 bases and J by 4 bases, leaving 4 bases between them.

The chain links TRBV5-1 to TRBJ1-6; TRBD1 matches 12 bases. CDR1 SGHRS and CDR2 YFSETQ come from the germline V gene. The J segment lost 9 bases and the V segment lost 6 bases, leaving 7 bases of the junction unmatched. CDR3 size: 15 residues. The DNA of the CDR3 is TGCGCCAGCAAAGAGTCGGGACAGGGGGCTTCACCCCTCCACTTT. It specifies CASKESGQGASPLHF.

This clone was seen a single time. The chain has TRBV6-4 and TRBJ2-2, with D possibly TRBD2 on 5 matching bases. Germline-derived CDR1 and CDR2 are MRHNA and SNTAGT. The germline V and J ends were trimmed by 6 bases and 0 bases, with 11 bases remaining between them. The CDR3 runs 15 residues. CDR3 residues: CASREERPNTGELFF. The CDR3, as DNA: TGTGCCAGCAGGGAGGAGCGGCCGAACACCGGGGAGCTGTTTTTT.

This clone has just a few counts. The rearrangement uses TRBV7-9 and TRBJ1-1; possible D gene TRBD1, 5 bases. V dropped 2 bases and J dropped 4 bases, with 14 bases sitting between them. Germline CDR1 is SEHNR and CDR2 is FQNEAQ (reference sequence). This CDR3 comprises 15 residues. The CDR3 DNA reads TGTGCCAGCAGCTTAATGTCAGGGAGTGGCACTGAAGCTTTCTTT. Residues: CASSLMSGSGTEAFF.

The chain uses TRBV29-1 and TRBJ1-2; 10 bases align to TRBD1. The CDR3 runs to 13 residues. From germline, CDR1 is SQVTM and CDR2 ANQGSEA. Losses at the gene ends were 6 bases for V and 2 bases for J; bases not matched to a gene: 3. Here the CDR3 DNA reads TGCAGCGTATCGGGACAGGGGAACTATGGCTACACCTTC. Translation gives CSVSGQGNYGYTF. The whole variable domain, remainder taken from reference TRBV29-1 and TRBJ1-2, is SAVISQKPSRDICQRGTSLTIQCQVDSQVTMMFWYRQQPGQSLTLIATANQGSEATYESGFVIDKFPISRPNLTFSTLTVSNMSPEDSSIYLCSVSGQGNYGYTFGSGTRLTVV.

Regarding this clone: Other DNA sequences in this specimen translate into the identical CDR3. CDR3 region: CASSLGQGGETQYF. In DNA, the CDR3 is TGTGCCAGCAGCCTGGGACAGGGGGGAGAGACCCAGTACTTC. V and J are TRBV13 and TRBJ2-5, with 11 bases aligning to TRBD1. The CDR3 is made up of 14 amino acids. The junction had 3 bases not matched to a gene; V was cut back by 5 bases and J by 4 bases. Germline V gene lookup returns CDR1 PRHDT and CDR2 FYEKMQ (reference sequence).

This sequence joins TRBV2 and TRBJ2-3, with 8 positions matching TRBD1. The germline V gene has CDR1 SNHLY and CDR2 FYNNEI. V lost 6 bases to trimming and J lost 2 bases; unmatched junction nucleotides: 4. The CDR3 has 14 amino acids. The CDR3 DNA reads TGTGCCAGCAGCTTGGACAGGGACACAGATACGCAGTATTTT. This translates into CASSLDRDTDTQYF.

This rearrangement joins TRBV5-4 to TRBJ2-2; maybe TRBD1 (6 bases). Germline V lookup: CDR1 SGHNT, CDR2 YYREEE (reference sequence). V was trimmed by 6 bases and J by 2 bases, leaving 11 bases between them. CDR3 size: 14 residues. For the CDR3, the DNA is TGTGCCAGCAAGTGGGGGCTTAACACCGGGGAGCTGTTTTTT. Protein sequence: CASKWGLNTGELFF.

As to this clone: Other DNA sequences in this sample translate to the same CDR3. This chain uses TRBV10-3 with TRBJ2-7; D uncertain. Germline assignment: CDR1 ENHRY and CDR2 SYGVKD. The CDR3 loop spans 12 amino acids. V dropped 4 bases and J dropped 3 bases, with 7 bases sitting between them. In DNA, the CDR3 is TGTGCCATCAGTGTTGGGAACTACGAGCAGTACTTC. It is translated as CAISVGNYEQYF.

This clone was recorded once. The CDR3 region is CASSKESTAANQPQHF. The CDR3 coding sequence is TGTGCCAGCAGCAAAGAATCGACGGCCGCGAATCAGCCCCAGCATTTT. V gene TRBV21-1 combines with J gene TRBJ1-5. TRBV21-1 is recorded as a pseudogene. The CDR3 extends over 16 amino acids.

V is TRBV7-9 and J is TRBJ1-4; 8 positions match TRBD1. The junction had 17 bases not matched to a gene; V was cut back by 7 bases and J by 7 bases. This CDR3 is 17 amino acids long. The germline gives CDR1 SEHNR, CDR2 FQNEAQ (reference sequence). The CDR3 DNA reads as TGTGCCAGCACCTCCGGGACAGGCGACCCCTTAAGTGAAAAACTGTTTTTT. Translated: CASTSGTGDPLSEKLFF. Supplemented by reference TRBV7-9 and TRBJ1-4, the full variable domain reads DTGVSQNPRHKITKRGQNVTFRCDPISEHNRLYWYRQTLGQGPEFLTYFQNEAQLEKSRLLSDRFSAERPKGSFSTLEIQRTEQGDSAMYLCASTSGTGDPLSEKLFFGSGTQLSVL.

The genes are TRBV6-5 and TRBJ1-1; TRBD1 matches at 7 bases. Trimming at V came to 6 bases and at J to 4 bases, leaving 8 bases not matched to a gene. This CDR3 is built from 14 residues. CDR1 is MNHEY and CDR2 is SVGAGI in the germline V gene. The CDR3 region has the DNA TGTGCCAGCAGCCGCCGGGCAGGGGGCACTGAAGCTTTCTTT. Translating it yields CASSRRAGGTEAFF.

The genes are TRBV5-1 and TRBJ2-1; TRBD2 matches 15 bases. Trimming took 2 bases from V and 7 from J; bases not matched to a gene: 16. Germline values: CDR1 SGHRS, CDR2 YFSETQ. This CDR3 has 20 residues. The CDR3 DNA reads TGCGCCAGCAGCTTTCGGTCCATCGGACTAGCGGGAGGGTTGGGGAATGAGCAGTTCTTC. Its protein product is CASSFRSIGLAGGLGNEQFF.

CDR3 residues: CAISPRAGGTYNEQFF. The CDR3 DNA is TGTGCCATCAGCCCTCGGGCGGGCGGTACCTACAATGAGCAGTTCTTC. This chain joins TRBV10-3 and TRBJ2-1; possibly TRBD2 for D (5 bases). Germline values: CDR1 ENHRY, CDR2 SYGVKD. The CDR3 covers 16 residues. V shed 6 bases and J shed 2 bases, with 17 bases lying between them.

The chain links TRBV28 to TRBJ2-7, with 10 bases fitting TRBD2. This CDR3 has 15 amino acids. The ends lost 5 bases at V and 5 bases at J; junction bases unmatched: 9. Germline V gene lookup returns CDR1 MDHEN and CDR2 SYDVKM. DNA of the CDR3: TGTGCCAGCAGTGCGGGTAGCGGGAGGTCCCACGAGCAGTACTTC. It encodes CASSAGSGRSHEQYF.